This TCR beta chain originates from a study of regulatory T cells in long-lasting Graves disease. Study as a whole: Persistence in Graves' disease required over 5 years of antithyroid drugs plus positive TSH receptor antibodies.

This clonotype was seen only once. What it binds is not known. Investigators prepared the TCR beta libraries by applying iRepertoire HTBI primers and Arm-PCR of CDR3 regions. TCRdb analysed the multiplex PCR reads with MiXCR anew, one entry per CDR3 protein. The data contain 300,000 to 400,000 distinct CDR3 sequences, roughly 21% of them singletons. Sample time point: persistent/refractory GD, antithyroid drugs over 5 years with positive TRAb. PBMC-extracted RNA yielded the TCR library. Study-level findings and limits: Accuracy was possibly reduced by small sample size. TCR diversity was lower in persistent Graves' patients (versus newly diagnosed ones).

Trimming left V 2 bases short and J 0 bases short, with 11 bases between. This CDR3 contains 17 residues. From germline, CDR1 is SNHLY and CDR2 FYNNEI. This clonotype was obtained from a female donor with Graves disease. This rearrangement joins TRBV2 to TRBJ1-6; a weak D match, TRBD1 (5 bases). The source was peripheral blood mononuclear cells (PBMCs), collected when the disease was refractory, from a patient treated with antithyroid drugs. The CDR3 DNA follows: TGTGCCAGCAGTGAATACCAGGGAACCTCCTATAATTCACCCCTCCACTTT. Translated, it gives CASSEYQGTSYNSPLHF.